These 22 T cell receptor beta chains were sequenced from one sample in a study of graft-versus-host responses after intestinal transplantation. Assay used: immunoSEQ multiplex PCR; TCRdb lists only in-frame clones, some missing. This sample has roughly 110,000 clones, with around nine tenths found just once. These TCRs are of unknown antigen specificity. The sample in question was unstimulated CD4+ T cells sorted from spleen or lymph node cells, obtained before transplant. Every receptor here comes from a human donor who was the organ donor for an intestinal transplant.

The rearrangement joins TRBV28 to TRBJ2-3; 7 nucleotides agree with TRBD1. Per the germline V gene, CDR1 is MDHEN and CDR2 is SYDVKM. V was clipped by 6 bases and J by 0 bases; unmatched bases: 15. The CDR3 covers 18 residues. For the CDR3, the DNA is TGTGCCAGCAGCCCCTCCGGGACAGAGTTCTTTAGCACAGATACGCAGTATTTT. It encodes CASSPSGTEFFSTDTQYF.

The rearrangement uses TRBV5-4 and TRBJ2-3; 7 positions agree with TRBD1. With V trimmed by 1 base and J by 4 bases, 0 bases remained unmatched. This CDR3 region has 13 residues. Germline CDR1 SGHNT, CDR2 YYREEE (reference sequence). This CDR3 is CASSLQGADTQYF. The CDR3 nucleotides are TGTGCCAGCAGCTTGCAGGGGGCAGATACGCAGTATTTT.

J is TRBJ1-2 and V is TRBV28; 7 bases match TRBD1. With V trimmed by 3 bases and J by 2 bases, 6 bases remained unmatched. The CDR3 totals 15 residues. Per germline, CDR1 MDHEN and CDR2 SYDVKM. Written as DNA, the CDR3 is TGTGCCAGCAGTTTCAAGGACAGGAGAAACTATGGCTACACCTTC. Translating gives CASSFKDRRNYGYTF.

This chain connects TRBV2 to TRBJ1-1; 7 nucleotides line up with TRBD1. This CDR3 comprises 13 residues. With 9 bases clipped from V and 2 bases from J, the junction kept 6 bases outside the gene matches. In germline, CDR1 is SNHLY, CDR2 FYNNEI. The CDR3 here is CASHYRGNTEAFF. The CDR3 DNA follows: TGTGCCAGTCATTACAGGGGAAACACTGAAGCTTTCTTT. The entire variable domain, with the rest obtained from reference TRBV2 and TRBJ1-1, is as follows: EPEVTQTPSHQVTQMGQEVILRCVPISNHLYFYWYRQILGQKVEFLVSFYNNEISEKSEIFDDQFSVERPDGSNFTLKIRSTKLEDSAMYFCASHYRGNTEAFFGQGTRLTVV.

This chain links TRBV2 with TRBJ1-5; D is unresolved. The V gene's germline CDR1 is SNHLY and CDR2 FYNNEI. The V and J ends lost 1 base and 1 base respectively, with 2 bases between them. CDR3 size: 13 residues. This CDR3 reads CASSEESNQPQHF. In nucleotides, the CDR3 is TGTGCCAGCAGTGAAGAGAGCAATCAGCCCCAGCATTTT.

This clone was picked up a small number of times. The chain employs TRBV6-1 and TRBJ1-1; D may be TRBD1 (6 bases). There are 13 residues in the CDR3. With 4 bases removed from V and 4 bases from J, the gap between germline ends came to 10 bases. Germline V gene data show CDR1 as MNHNS and CDR2 as SASEGT. The CDR3 nucleotides read TGTGCCAGCAGTGGGACAGCTGGCACTGAAGCTTTCTTT. Translation: CASSGTAGTEAFF.

In this sample, this clone turned up once. This chain joins TRBV5-1 and TRBJ2-1; weak D call: TRBD2 (5 bases). The germline CDR1 and CDR2 sequences are SGHRS and YFSETQ. CDR3 size: 11 residues. The V gene lost 5 bases and the J gene lost 6 bases, with 6 bases spanning the gap. The CDR3 region has the DNA TGCGCCAGCAGGGAGGTCAATGAGCAGTTCTTC. Translated, it gives CASREVNEQFF.

The rearrangement joins TRBV7-8 to TRBJ2-5; TRBD1 or TRBD2 may be the D gene (5 bases each). Germline V gene sequence: CDR1 SGHVS, CDR2 FQNEAQ. Trimming took off 5 bases at V and 5 bases at J, with 15 bases between the two ends. CDR3 length: 14 amino acids. The CDR3, as DNA: TGTGCCAGCAGCCAGGGACGTAGCCGGGAGACCCAGTACTTC. The encoded protein is CASSQGRSRETQYF.

V is TRBV28 and J is TRBJ2-7, with 9 bases identical to TRBD1. After removal of 8 bases from V and 7 bases from J, the junction contained 9 bases not matched to a gene. The CDR3 is 13 residues long. Per the germline V gene, CDR1 is MDHEN and CDR2 is SYDVKM. The CDR3 DNA sequence: TGTGCCAGCCTGAAGGGACAGGGTAGAGAGCAGTACTTC. Translation gives CASLKGQGREQYF.

The CDR3 sequence is CASSYSRDRVREKLFF. The DNA of the CDR3 is TGTGCCAGCAGTTACTCCCGGGACAGGGTGAGAGAAAAACTGTTTTTT. V is TRBV6-5 and J is TRBJ1-4, with 9 bases fitting TRBD1. The trim removed 0 bases at V and 8 bases at J, leaving 7 bases unmatched. CDR1 is MNHEY and CDR2 is SVGAGI in the germline V gene. This CDR3 spans 16 amino acids.

The rearrangement joins TRBV5-1 to TRBJ2-1; D is perhaps TRBD2 (6 bases). This CDR3 contains 15 residues. The germline V gene encodes CDR1 SGHRS and CDR2 YFSETQ. Trimming stripped 1 base from V and 9 bases from J, with 17 bases between. The CDR3 DNA reads TGCGCCAGCAGCTTGTCGGGAGCCCCGATCAGTGAGCAGTTCTTC. Translated, it gives CASSLSGAPISEQFF.

J is TRBJ2-2 and V is TRBV5-1, with a weak D call TRBD2 (5 bases). There are 15 residues in the CDR3. The V and J ends lost 2 bases and 4 bases respectively, with 12 bases between them. Germline CDR1 reads SGHRS; CDR2 reads YFSETQ. Here the CDR3 reads CASSFVTGITGELFF. CDR3 sequence (DNA): TGCGCCAGCAGCTTTGTTACGGGAATCACCGGGGAGCTGTTTTTT.

J is TRBJ1-1 and V is TRBV5-1; D is undetermined. Trimming removed 0 bases at V and 1 base at J, with 7 bases between. Germline V gene data show CDR1 as SGHRS and CDR2 as YFSETQ. The CDR3 is made up of 14 amino acids. CDR3 loop: CASSLGAANTEAFF. CDR3 DNA sequence: TGCGCCAGCAGCTTGGGGGCAGCGAACACTGAAGCTTTCTTT.

The sample holds one count of this clone. CDR3 sequence: CASSGRTWGKGGETQYF. For the CDR3, the DNA is TGTGCCAGCAGCGGTAGGACTTGGGGGAAAGGTGGAGAGACCCAGTACTTC. The genes are TRBV13 and TRBJ2-5; D might be TRBD1 or TRBD2, each matching 5 bases. The germline V and J ends were trimmed by 5 bases and 4 bases, with 23 bases remaining between them. The CDR3 has 17 amino acids. The germline CDR1 and CDR2 sequences are PRHDT and FYEKMQ (reference sequence).

The V call is TRBV5-1, the J call TRBJ1-1, with D possibly being TRBD1 (5 bases). The V and J ends lost 0 bases and 1 base respectively, with 7 bases between them. This CDR3 has 14 residues. Germline V gene sequence: CDR1 SGHRS, CDR2 YFSETQ. The CDR3 DNA is TGCGCCAGCAGCTTGGATACAGGGAACACTGAAGCTTTCTTT. Translating gives CASSLDTGNTEAFF.

The chain is built from TRBV23-1 and TRBJ1-2, with TRBD1 identical over 11 bases. TRBV23-1 is classed as an ORF, of uncertain function. Unmatched junction bases numbered 1, after V lost 4 bases and J lost 3 bases. The CDR3 totals 14 residues. The CDR3 protein is CASSRTGGDYGYTF. The CDR3 DNA reads TGCGCCAGCAGTCGGACAGGGGGCGACTATGGCTACACCTTC.

This chain uses TRBV5-4 with TRBJ2-7; 11 bases line up with TRBD2. The CDR3 has 15 residues. V was pared by 0 bases and J by 2 bases, with 1 base of the junction left unmatched. Germline V gene lookup returns CDR1 SGHNT and CDR2 YYREEE (reference sequence). Written as DNA, the CDR3 is TGTGCCAGCAGCTTGGGACTAGCGGGAACCTACGAGCAGTACTTC. Its translation is CASSLGLAGTYEQYF.

The V gene is TRBV5-1, the J gene TRBJ2-3, with TRBD2 as a possible D gene (6 bases). CDR1 SGHRS and CDR2 YFSETQ come from the germline V gene. There are 16 residues in the CDR3. The V end was cut by 0 bases, the J end by 1 base, with 12 bases between. CDR3 nucleotide sequence: TGCGCCAGCAGCTTGGTATACGCGGGGCGCACAGATACGCAGTATTTT. The encoded protein is CASSLVYAGRTDTQYF.

The sample holds one count of this clone. The V call is TRBV30, the J call TRBJ1-2; D not certain. There are 14 residues in the CDR3. The ends were cut back, 0 bases at V and 4 bases at J, with 12 bases in the middle. CDR1 and CDR2 (germline): GTSNPN, SVGIG (reference sequence). The CDR3, as DNA: TGTGCCTGGAGTGTAAGGAGAAAGTCCTATGGCTACACCTTC. This translates into CAWSVRRKSYGYTF.

The V call is TRBV5-1, the J call TRBJ1-1, with D perhaps TRBD1 (5 bases). V was clipped by 4 bases and J by 1 base, with 14 bases between them. Germline values: CDR1 SGHRS, CDR2 YFSETQ. The CDR3 runs 15 residues. The CDR3 region is CASSTDGGTNTEAFF. Here the CDR3 DNA reads TGCGCCAGCAGCACGGACGGGGGGACGAACACTGAAGCTTTCTTT.

The V and J genes are TRBV12-5 and TRBJ1-1; D ambiguous. Germline CDR1 and CDR2: LGHNT and FRNRAP. There are 14 residues in the CDR3. V lost 4 bases, J lost 3 bases, and 12 bases lay in between. CDR3 coding DNA: TGTGCTAGTGGTTCAGGACTTGGGGACACTGAAGCTTTCTTT. It yields the protein CASGSGLGDTEAFF.

J is TRBJ1-1 and V is TRBV29-1; a possible D gene is TRBD1 (5 bases). From germline, CDR1 is SQVTM and CDR2 ANQGSEA. The CDR3 covers 17 residues. V lost 1 base to trimming and J lost 0 bases, with 18 bases between them. CDR3 DNA: TGCAGCGTTGAAGTGGGACCCCGAATGAGGATGAACACTGAAGCTTTCTTT. Translating gives CSVEVGPRMRMNTEAFF.